This T cell receptor beta chain came from a study of T cells in Graves' hyperthyroidism and ophthalmopathy. This clonotype was seen repeatedly, ten times or more. Using RNA transcripts as the source, TCR beta CDR3 regions were amplified. Initially, a first-round RT-PCR of the TCR CDR3 employed the HTBI primer set. MiXCR was run by TCRdb on the multiplex PCR reads, yielding one entry per CDR3 protein. The repertoire holds around 570,000 distinct CDR3 sequences, with less than 20% as singletons. Germline assignment: CDR1 MDHEN and CDR2 SYDVKM. The CDR3 totals 14 residues. V was shortened by 6 bases and J by 8 bases, with 17 bases between the two germline ends. Ophthalmopathy patients all had a Clinical Activity Score of at least 3, a NOSPECS grade of at least 4 and disease under 3 months old. It was uncontrolled infection, other autoimmune disease, pregnancy or lactation that excluded patients.

The rearrangement uses TRBV28 and TRBJ2-1; possibly TRBD1 for D (7 bases). The clonotype comes from a man aged 35 to 55 with Graves' ophthalmopathy. Sequencing input: blood. The CDR3 nucleotides are TGTGCCAGCAGCCTGTCCCAGGGGGGCGATGAGCAGTTCTTC. It translates to CASSLSQGGDEQFF.